These 20 T cell receptor beta chains share one sample of origin, sequenced in a study of blood T cells in healthy people across ages. It was with a sample-barcoded 5' primer and a J-beta primer mix that a second PCR of roughly 7 to 12 cycles was run. TCRdb reprocessed the 5' RACE reads via MiXCR and lists one record per CDR3 protein. The table records about 1.8 million distinct CDR3 sequences, just under 50% of them present only once. Sequencing was carried out using blood. The receptors originated from a woman aged 40 to 50 in good health.

The chain is built from TRBV7-2 and TRBJ2-5, with D perhaps matching TRBD1 (6 bases). With 8 bases removed from V and 4 bases from J, the gap between germline ends came to 20 bases. The CDR3 loop spans 15 amino acids. CDR1 and CDR2 from the germline V gene are SGHTA and FQGNSA. CDR3 sequence (DNA): TGTGCCAGCGCGGACACTATAGGGGGATTAGAGACCCAGTACTTC. Translated: CASADTIGGLETQYF.

This sequence joins TRBV15 and TRBJ2-7, with TRBD1 matching over 12 bases. The CDR3 extends over 12 amino acids. Germline CDR1 LNHNV, CDR2 YYDKDF (reference sequence). V was pared by 11 bases and J by 5 bases, with 4 bases of the junction left unmatched. CDR3 sequence reads: CASGTGGHEQYF. The CDR3 bases are TGTGCCTCCGGGACAGGGGGCCACGAGCAGTACTTC.

This chain links TRBV7-9 with TRBJ1-4, with D possibly TRBD1 on 5 matching bases. The CDR3 runs to 15 residues. The germline V and J ends were trimmed by 0 bases and 5 bases, with 10 bases remaining between them. Germline CDR1 reads SEHNR; CDR2 reads FQNEAQ (reference sequence). Written as DNA, the CDR3 is TGTGCCAGCAGCTTAGCCGGGACCAACAATGAAAAACTGTTTTTT. Translation: CASSLAGTNNEKLFF.

This clonotype occurred many times. This chain joins TRBV5-6 and TRBJ2-1; 12 bases agree with TRBD2. CDR1 SGHDT and CDR2 YYEEEE come from the germline V gene. Germline trimming cut 5 bases from V and 4 bases from J; bases unmatched to any gene: 7. The CDR3 sequence is 16 residues long. CDR3 sequence (DNA): TGTGCCAGCAGGGCCGGACTAGCGGGGACGTACAATGAGCAGTTCTTC. It encodes CASRAGLAGTYNEQFF.

This clonotype appeared a single time. V and J are TRBV7-8 and TRBJ2-3; the D gene is possibly TRBD1 (6 bases). Germline loops: CDR1 SGHVS, CDR2 FQNEAQ. V was cut by 5 bases and J by 7 bases, with 16 bases left in between. This CDR3 has 14 residues. The CDR3 spells CASSVDRSGNTQYF. DNA of the CDR3: TGTGCCAGCAGCGTTGACAGGAGTGGGAATACGCAGTATTTT.

The chain couples TRBV18 to TRBJ2-5; 7 nucleotides align to TRBD1. The J call may be incorrect, as the DNA end agrees better with TRBJ2-7. The CDR3 consists of 14 residues. Germline V gene sequence: CDR1 KGHSH, CDR2 LQKENI. The CDR3 region is CASSRRDRACEQYF. The CDR3 DNA is TGTGCCAGCTCCCGCCGGGACAGAGCCTGCGAGCAGTACTTC.

The V and J genes are TRBV12-3 or TRBV12-4 and TRBJ2-3, with TRBD2 identical over 7 bases. CDR3 length: 16 residues. The V segment lost 7 bases and the J segment 2 bases; nucleotides outside the gene matches: 12. CDR3 amino acids: CASTLSGGGITDTQYF. CDR3 sequence (DNA): TGTGCCAGCACCCTCAGTGGGGGGGGAATCACAGATACGCAGTATTTT.

V gene TRBV9 combines with J gene TRBJ2-7, with D perhaps TRBD1 (7 bases). V lost 3 bases and J 2 bases, leaving 15 bases between the germline ends. Germline V gene lookup returns CDR1 SGDLS and CDR2 YYNGEE. The CDR3 extends over 15 amino acids. CDR3 amino acids: CASSEGALAPYEQYF. For the CDR3, the DNA is TGTGCCAGCAGCGAGGGGGCCCTAGCGCCCTACGAGCAGTACTTC. Combining the CDR3 with reference TRBV9 and TRBJ2-7 gives the whole variable domain DSGVTQTPKHLITATGQRVTLRCSPRSGDLSVYWYQQSLDQGLQFLIQYYNGEERAKGNILERFSAQQFPDLHSELNLSSLELGDSALYFCASSEGALAPYEQYFGPGTRLTVT.

The genes are TRBV2 and TRBJ1-5; 7 bases fit TRBD1. Per germline, CDR1 SNHLY and CDR2 FYNNEI. Trimming took 4 bases from V and 7 from J; bases not matched to a gene: 7. This CDR3 region has 14 residues. Here the CDR3 reads CASSGDRVGQPQHF. In DNA, the CDR3 is TGTGCCAGCAGTGGTGACAGGGTCGGACAGCCCCAGCATTTT.

This rearrangement joins TRBV20-1 to TRBJ1-2, with D perhaps matching TRBD1 (5 bases). This CDR3 is 15 amino acids long. Looked up from germline, CDR1 is DFQATT and CDR2 is SNEGSKA (reference sequence). The V and J ends lost 7 bases and 4 bases respectively, with 22 bases between them. CDR3 region: CSVQHPARGSYGYTF. The DNA of the CDR3 is TGCAGTGTCCAGCACCCTGCGAGGGGTAGCTATGGCTACACCTTC.

This clonotype appeared a few times. This chain uses TRBV28 with TRBJ2-1, with 8 positions matching TRBD2. The CDR3 totals 13 residues. Germline V gene sequence: CDR1 MDHEN, CDR2 SYDVKM. The V and J ends lost 5 bases and 12 bases, in that order; junction bases with no gene match: 9. The CDR3 DNA is TGTGCCAGCAGTGGCGGGGGGCCCAATACGCAGTTCTTC. This encodes CASSGGGPNTQFF.

This clonotype was found many times. The chain joins TRBV25-1 to TRBJ2-3; 7 nucleotides match TRBD1. The CDR3 sequence is 19 residues long. Per the germline V gene, CDR1 is MGHDK and CDR2 is SYGVNS. Trimming at V came to 8 bases and at J to 3 bases, leaving 23 bases not matched to a gene. CDR3 loop: CASRPRGTGVGDTTDTQYF. CDR3 DNA sequence: TGTGCCAGCCGGCCCAGGGGAACAGGGGTAGGGGATACGACAGATACGCAGTATTTT.

In its sample, this clonotype was seen a few times. J is TRBJ2-4 and V is TRBV29-1; 7 bases line up with TRBD2. Germline V gene data show CDR1 as SQVTM and CDR2 as ANQGSEA. CDR3 length: 13 residues. The junction had 4 bases not matched to a gene; V was cut back by 7 bases and J by 1 base. As DNA, the CDR3 is TGCAGCGGGCTCGGGGGGGCCAAAAACATTCAGTACTTC. The encoded protein is CSGLGGAKNIQYF.

Notes on this clonotype: The junction departs from germline at one end; a sequencing error may be responsible. The V call is TRBV7-3, the J call TRBJ2-5, with TRBD1 identical over 7 bases. This CDR3 comprises 15 residues. Germline V gives CDR1 SGHTA, CDR2 FQGTGA. The CDR3 nucleotides are TGTGCCATCAGCTTGGCGGGTAGACAGGGAGAGACCCAGTACTTC. Its protein is CAISLAGRQGETQYF.

V and J are TRBV18 and TRBJ2-1; no reliable D call. Per germline, CDR1 KGHSH and CDR2 LQKENI. The V and J ends lost 0 bases and 3 bases respectively, with 9 bases between them. The CDR3 has 15 amino acids. CDR3 protein: CASSPPSQVYNEQFF. CDR3 DNA sequence: TGTGCCAGCTCACCACCGAGTCAGGTCTACAATGAGCAGTTCTTC.

The chain joins TRBV7-2 to TRBJ2-6; weak D call: TRBD1 (6 bases). V was trimmed by 3 bases and J by 0 bases, leaving 12 bases between them. Germline values: CDR1 SGHTA, CDR2 FQGNSA. This CDR3 is built from 17 residues. As DNA, the CDR3 is TGTGCCAGCAGCTTTAACAGGGCCATCTCTGGGGCCAACGTCCTGACTTTC. Amino acid sequence: CASSFNRAISGANVLTF.

This clonotype was found once. At one boundary the junction diverges from the germline segment, which might be a read error. The V call is TRBV10-3, the J call TRBJ2-3; no reliable D call. Germline lookup yields CDR1 ENHRY and CDR2 SYGVKD. This CDR3 comprises 13 residues. CDR3 amino acids: CAISESGTDTHYF. The CDR3 DNA sequence: TGTGCCATCAGTGAGTCCGGCACAGATACGCATTATTTT.

V and J are TRBV4-3 and TRBJ2-5; TRBD2 agrees at 9 bases. CDR3 length: 15 amino acids. Germline trimming cut 4 bases from V and 4 bases from J; bases unmatched to any gene: 7. Germline V gene sequence: CDR1 LGHNA, CDR2 YSLEER. The CDR3 loop is CASSRVAGAGETQYF. The CDR3 nucleotides read TGCGCCAGCAGCCGCGTAGCGGGGGCAGGAGAGACCCAGTACTTC.

CDR3 bases: TGCGCCAGCAGCTTGACGACAGGGAGTAACTATGGCTACACCTTC. It yields the protein CASSLTTGSNYGYTF. The chain is built from TRBV5-1 and TRBJ1-2; 7 nucleotides agree with TRBD1. Germline V CDR1 and CDR2: SGHRS, YFSETQ. CDR3 length: 15 amino acids. With V trimmed by 1 base and J by 1 base, 4 bases remained unmatched.

The chain employs TRBV29-1 and TRBJ2-6, with TRBD1 matching over 12 bases. Germline trimming cut 4 bases from V and 3 bases from J; bases unmatched to any gene: 7. This CDR3 spans 17 amino acids. CDR1 SQVTM and CDR2 ANQGSEA come from the germline V gene. The CDR3 loop reads CSVGGRDRGLGANVLTF. CDR3 in DNA: TGCAGCGTTGGGGGCCGGGACAGGGGGCTTGGGGCCAACGTCCTGACTTTC.